These 9 T cell receptor beta chains came from one sample sequenced in a study of blood T cells in healthy people across ages. A second PCR, run for about 7 to 11 cycles, used a sample-barcoded 5' primer plus a J-beta primer mix. One entry per CDR3 protein results from TCRdb running MiXCR on the 5' RACE reads. Altogether 800,000 or so distinct CDR3 sequences are present, just under 25% being singletons, with the ten largest covering under 4.5%. The same sample was also studied in work on T cells of mothers and their children.

Sample: blood. Receptors were obtained from a boy younger than 18 in good health.

The genes are TRBV5-5 and TRBJ1-1, with a possible D match to TRBD1 (6 bases). V was pared by 4 bases and J by 3 bases, with 16 bases between. This CDR3 is 15 amino acids long. Germline V gene lookup returns CDR1 SGHKS and CDR2 YYEKEE (reference sequence). CDR3 protein: CASSPLQGRDTEAFF. CDR3 DNA: TGTGCCAGCAGCCCTCTACAGGGACGGGACACTGAAGCTTTCTTT. The full variable domain, in which reference TRBV5-5 and TRBJ1-1 provide the parts outside the CDR3, is DAGVTQSPTHLIKTRGQQVTLRCSPISGHKSVSWYQQVLGQGPQFIFQYYEKEERGRGNFPDRFSARQFPNYSSELNVNALLLGDSALYLCASSPLQGRDTEAFFGQGTRLTVV.

The J gene is TRBJ2-7, the V gene TRBV20-1; the D gene is possibly TRBD1 (5 bases). Looked up from germline, CDR1 is DFQATT and CDR2 is SNEGSKA (reference sequence). This CDR3 is 13 amino acids long. V was cut by 2 bases and J by 0 bases, with 8 bases left in between. The CDR3 region is CSARHDSSYEQYF. The DNA of the CDR3 is TGCAGTGCTAGACATGACAGCTCCTACGAGCAGTACTTC.

This clonotype showed up just a few times. The genes are TRBV6-2 or TRBV6-3 and TRBJ2-1; either TRBD1 or TRBD2 may supply D (6 bases each). The CDR3 length is 15 residues. The germline V gene has CDR1 MNHEY and CDR2 SVGEGT. Trimming left V 2 bases short and J 3 bases short, with 11 bases between. CDR3 sequence (DNA): TGTGCCAGCAGTTACCGCGGGACAAACTACAATGAGCAGTTCTTC. It encodes CASSYRGTNYNEQFF.

The table lists this clonotype with a few counts. The V gene is TRBV4-1, the J gene TRBJ2-7; a possible D gene is TRBD1 (6 bases). Matching the DNA end better, TRBJ2-5 makes the J call doubtful. The CDR3 length is 17 residues. Per the germline V gene, CDR1 is MGHRA and CDR2 is YSYEKL. The CDR3 is CASSRPQGPDPQETQYF. For the CDR3, the DNA is TGCGCCAGCAGCCGACCTCAGGGGCCGGACCCCCAAGAGACCCAGTACTTC.

This chain connects TRBV7-2 to TRBJ1-2; maybe TRBD1 (5 bases). This CDR3 region has 10 residues. Germline CDR1 is SGHTA and CDR2 is FQGNSA. V shed 6 bases and J shed 6 bases, with 5 bases lying between them. In nucleotides, the CDR3 is TGTGCCAGCAGGGGGGATGGCTACACCTTC. Translated: CASRGDGYTF.

This clonotype was detected a few times. The genes are TRBV11-1 and TRBJ2-1; TRBD1 matches 9 bases. The V segment lost 5 bases and the J segment 7 bases; nucleotides outside the gene matches: 12. Germline loops: CDR1 SGHAT, CDR2 FQDESV (reference sequence). The length of the CDR3 is 16 residues. The CDR3 sequence: CASSHSKDRGRNEQFF. The DNA of the CDR3 is TGTGCCAGCAGCCATTCGAAAGACAGGGGGAGGAATGAGCAGTTCTTC.

This clonotype was counted only a few times. The gene calls are TRBV29-1 and TRBJ2-7; 8 bases line up with TRBD1. Germline CDR1 and CDR2: SQVTM and ANQGSEA. The CDR3 has 14 residues. With V trimmed by 1 base and J by 4 bases, 6 bases remained unmatched. This CDR3 is CSVEVVTGGYEQYF. CDR3 bases: TGCAGCGTTGAAGTCGTTACAGGGGGATACGAGCAGTACTTC.

This chain connects TRBV28 to TRBJ2-7; D tentatively reads TRBD1 or TRBD2 (5 bases each). This CDR3 has 16 residues. Trimming stripped 3 bases from V and 2 bases from J, with 17 bases between. In germline, CDR1 is MDHEN, CDR2 SYDVKM. The CDR3 sequence is CASSFSFKEGTYEQYF. The CDR3 DNA sequence: TGTGCCAGCAGTTTTAGTTTTAAAGAGGGGACCTACGAGCAGTACTTC.

The chain couples TRBV3-1 to TRBJ2-7, with D perhaps TRBD2 (6 bases). With 0 bases removed from V and 3 bases from J, the gap between germline ends came to 12 bases. This CDR3 comprises 15 residues. Germline assignment: CDR1 LGHDT and CDR2 YNNKEL (reference sequence). DNA of the CDR3: TGTGCCAGCAGCCAAGAGGGGGGTGTAGGCTACGAGCAGTACTTC. Translating it yields CASSQEGGVGYEQYF.